What follows is one T cell receptor (beta chain) and its context. Its antigen is unknown. Base qualities are not provided; no much larger clone lies one nucleotide away. TCR cDNA was synthesized by 5'RACE template switching, which introduced a universal primer site and unique molecular identifiers. Priming of cDNA synthesis was performed from both the TCR alpha and TCR beta constant segments. Two PCR steps were used to amplify libraries, with sample barcodes and sequencing adapters being added in the second step. Sequencing of libraries was done on Illumina HiSeq 2500 (2x100 bp) or NovaSeq (2x150 bp). As for the authors' bioinformatics: MIGEC was used to demultiplex reads and collapse the reads into UMI consensus sequences, and MiXCR was used for V(D)J alignment. Clonotypes responding to the vaccine were identified with edgeR on replicate PBMC samples, with the criteria of FDR below 0.01 and a log2 fold change above 5 up to day 15. Bulk clonotypes were assigned CD4 or CD8 identity according to which sequenced CD4 or CD8 repertoire held them at higher abundance. Through fastp at Q25 and MiXCR, TCRdb rebuilt clones from the public reads, retaining in-frame beta chains. One record per CDR3 amino acid sequence lists the most common genes and DNA. The V and J calls, along with clone size, are taken from TCRdb and not from the paper's own processing. The sample profile shows hundreds of thousands of distinct CDR3 sequences; more than 8.5% of them were found once. Of the sample, about a sixth is held by the ten largest clones.

The junction shows trimming of 1 base on V and 12 bases on J, plus 15 bases between the germline ends. CDR1 DFQATT and CDR2 SNEGSKA are derived from the germline V gene (reference sequence). The CDR3 numbers 12 residues from cysteine through phenylalanine. Only the CDR3 part of the read is kept: 36 bases, read in frame from the first base. The sample's treatment or condition label, in plain terms: live attenuated yellow fever vaccine strain. At each blood-draw timepoint, two biological replicates of bulk PBMCs were obtained. PBMCs were isolated from peripheral blood using a standard Ficoll-Paque protocol. TriZol was used to extract RNA from bulk PBMCs, from CD4 and CD8 fractions, and from dextramer-positive and dextramer-negative fractions. This sample is part of a study of T cells after yellow fever vaccination (dated by TCRdb to the late 2010s). Looking at the study overall: The SMART-Seq v4 Ultra Low Input RNA kit was used to prepare libraries from fractions with low cell numbers. Bulk PBMC replicates and cell subsets were isolated from blood drawn at multiple timepoints before and after both primary and secondary immunization. To follow T-cell clones before and after both primary and booster YFV17D yellow fever vaccination, bulk TCR alpha and beta repertoires underwent longitudinal sequencing. Two healthy male donors, one aged 18 to 30 and one aged 30 to 40 years, made up the cohort. What the study reported, not specific to this receptor: Only a couple of donors were included in the study, so the extent to which the findings can be generalized is limited. FACS-sorted repertoires could contain abundant contaminating clonotypes from the bulk population, so computational filtering was required. Compared with the primary T-cell response, the secondary T-cell response was weaker but faster, peaking on day 5 rather than day 15. After the booster, most of the clones that had expanded following primary vaccination were detected again (around 97% of CD4 and around 90% of CD8), which suggests that memory was broadly maintained. A small fraction of clonotypes appeared in both the CD4 and CD8 compartments, likely as a result of convergent recombination.

The rearrangement combines TRBV20-1 with TRBJ2-5; the D gene is unclear. The specimen was PBMCs, collected on the day of the first yellow fever vaccination. This TCR derives from a man between 18 and 35 years old who received the YFV17D yellow fever vaccine. Here the CDR3 is given as CSARAGPQPEYF. The bases are TGCAGTGCTAGAGCGGGTCCCCAACCTGAGTACTTC.